This T cell receptor beta chain was captured in a study of OX40 agonist ivuxolimab in advanced cancers. Study overall: At doses from 0.01 to 10 mg/kg, patients were given intravenous ivuxolimab every 2 weeks.

This CDR3 has 16 amino acids. The V end lost 3 bases, the J end lost 0 bases, and 12 bases lay between the germline ends. Per germline, CDR1 WSHSY and CDR2 SAAADI. Using immunoSEQ multiplex PCR, the repertoire was profiled, and TCRdb retains in-frame clones only, with some absent. The sample records approximately 160,000 clones, roughly 92% being singletons. This receptor was taken from an adult with an advanced solid tumor such as melanoma, head and neck, liver or kidney cancer. The chain links TRBV10-2 to TRBJ2-1; D remains unclear. Sequenced material: CD4+ or CD8+ T cells sorted from blood, taken in a trial of the OX40 agonist ivuxolimab. CDR3 loop: CASSEPGGSSYNEQFF. The CDR3, as DNA: TGCGCCAGCAGTGAACCGGGCGGATCCTCCTACAATGAGCAGTTCTTC.